This T cell receptor beta chain was captured in a study of T cells in Graves' hyperthyroidism and ophthalmopathy. Regarding the study as a whole: In the blood, most expanded thyroid clonotypes above 0.001 appeared as well.

This CDR3 region has 15 residues. Germline V lookup: CDR1 GTSNPN, CDR2 SVGIG (reference sequence). With 4 bases clipped from V and 4 bases from J, the junction kept 11 bases outside the gene matches. The investigators amplified TCR beta CDR3 regions from RNA transcripts. The HTBI primer set drove a first-round RT-PCR of the TCR CDR3. TCRdb independently ran MiXCR on the multiplex PCR reads; one entry per CDR3 protein. The sample holds 300,000 to 450,000 distinct CDR3 sequences; under 15% are singletons and the top ten take less than 35%. This clonotype was observed many times. Its antigen is not identified.

This clonotype originated in a woman in her 30s with Graves' hyperthyroidism. The sample taken for sequencing was blood. The chain uses TRBV30 and TRBJ1-1; 8 bases match TRBD1. This CDR3 is CAWILLQGVGTEAFF. The DNA for the CDR3 is TGTGCCTGGATTCTATTACAGGGGGTTGGCACTGAAGCTTTCTTT.